What follows are 30 T cell receptor beta chains derived from one specimen sequenced in a study of cytomegalovirus exposure and HLA in healthy donors. PCR amplification relied on 60 Vbeta primers (plus 13 Jbeta primers). Sequencing used immunoSEQ multiplex PCR; TCRdb keeps in-frame clones, though not all of them. This repertoire shows fewer than 200,000 clones, around 79% found once; its top ten account for around 2.8%. The sample was PBMCs. These receptors were collected from a woman in her forties in good health and CMV-seropositive.

V gene TRBV19 combines with J gene TRBJ1-5; D is undetermined. This CDR3 has 12 amino acids. Germline lookup yields CDR1 LNHDA and CDR2 SQIVND (reference sequence). The V end lost 2 bases, the J end lost 4 bases, and 3 bases lay between the germline ends. CDR3 protein: CASSITNQPQHF. CDR3 DNA: TGTGCCAGTAGTATAACAAATCAGCCCCAGCATTTT.

The chain carries TRBV19 and TRBJ2-3; TRBD1 matches 7 bases. Per the germline V gene, CDR1 is LNHDA and CDR2 is SQIVND (reference sequence). The V segment lost 5 bases and the J segment 4 bases; nucleotides outside the gene matches: 6. This CDR3 comprises 14 residues. As DNA, the CDR3 is TGTGCCAGTAGTCTCCAGGGGGAAGCAGATACGCAGTATTTT. Translated: CASSLQGEADTQYF. Together with reference TRBV19 and TRBJ2-3, the CDR3 gives the full variable domain: DGGITQSPKYLFRKEGQNVTLSCEQNLNHDAMYWYRQDPGQGLRLIYYSQIVNDFQKGDIAEGYSVSREKKESFPLTVTSAQKNPTAFYLCASSLQGEADTQYFGPGTRLTVL.

This chain uses TRBV11-2 with TRBJ2-1; the match to TRBD2 covers 7 bases. Germline-derived CDR1 and CDR2 are SGHAT and FQNNGV. This CDR3 is 15 amino acids long. V was pared by 8 bases and J by 0 bases, with 7 bases of the junction left unmatched. CDR3 protein: CASATSDGSYNEQFF. Here the CDR3 DNA reads TGTGCCAGCGCTACTAGCGATGGCTCCTACAATGAGCAGTTCTTC.

V usage is TRBV19 and J usage is TRBJ2-1; D gene unclear. The CDR3 consists of 13 residues. Germline CDR1 is LNHDA and CDR2 is SQIVND (reference sequence). Trimming removed 10 bases from V and 5 bases from J, with 15 bases in between. This chain's CDR3 is CATDTRGNNEQFF. In nucleotides, the CDR3 is TGTGCCACCGATACTCGAGGCAACAATGAGCAGTTCTTC.

V is TRBV5-6 and J is TRBJ1-2, with 7 bases matching TRBD1. Germline V lookup: CDR1 SGHDT, CDR2 YYEEEE. After removal of 6 bases from V and 5 bases from J, the junction contained 10 bases not matched to a gene. The CDR3 length is 14 residues. DNA of the CDR3: TGTGCCAGCACCTGGGACAGCGGAAGGTATGGCTACACCTTC. Encoded protein: CASTWDSGRYGYTF.

V gene TRBV27 combines with J gene TRBJ1-3; 8 nucleotides align to TRBD1. This CDR3 spans 16 amino acids. The V and J ends lost 6 bases and 0 bases, in that order; junction bases with no gene match: 7. Per the germline V gene, CDR1 is MNHEY and CDR2 is SMNVEV (reference sequence). The CDR3 loop reads CASRSQGVSSGNTIYF. For the CDR3, the DNA is TGTGCCAGCAGATCACAGGGGGTGAGCTCTGGAAACACCATATATTTT.

V gene TRBV4-2 combines with J gene TRBJ1-2; D perhaps matches TRBD1 (6 bases). The germline gives CDR1 LGHNA, CDR2 YNFKEQ. V lost 0 bases to trimming and J lost 2 bases, with 10 bases between them. The CDR3 length is 15 residues. CDR3 sequence: CASSQETGLNYGYTF. The CDR3 DNA follows: TGTGCCAGCAGCCAAGAAACAGGGTTGAACTATGGCTACACCTTC.

The V call is TRBV6-5, the J call TRBJ1-1; maybe TRBD1 (5 bases). V was cut by 0 bases and J by 5 bases, with 13 bases left in between. The germline V gene has CDR1 MNHEY and CDR2 SVGAGI. The CDR3 covers 15 residues. The CDR3, as DNA: TGTGCCAGCAGTTACTCGCCGGGGGGGAGGACTGAAGCTTTCTTT. This gives the protein CASSYSPGGRTEAFF.

The chain links TRBV6-5 to TRBJ2-3; 11 bases map to TRBD2. Germline V CDR1 and CDR2: MNHEY, SVGAGI. Unmatched junction bases numbered 1, after V lost 2 bases and J lost 6 bases. This CDR3 contains 14 residues. CDR3 bases: TGTGCCAGCAGTTACGTAGCGGGGGGGGATACGCAGTATTTT. This gives the protein CASSYVAGGDTQYF.

The V call is TRBV4-3, the J call TRBJ1-1; 8 bases align to TRBD1. From germline, CDR1 is LGHNA and CDR2 YSLEER. The CDR3 length is 14 residues. V shed 5 bases and J 3 bases; nucleotides not matched to a gene: 5. CDR3 bases: TGCGCCAGCAGCTCCGGACAGGGTTACACTGAAGCTTTCTTT. Amino acid sequence: CASSSGQGYTEAFF.

This sequence joins TRBV4-3 and TRBJ2-1; 8 nucleotides line up with TRBD2. The CDR3 is made up of 15 amino acids. V lost 0 bases, J lost 11 bases, and 9 bases stayed unmatched. Germline V gives CDR1 LGHNA, CDR2 YSLEER. The CDR3 here is CASSQDVGSGGKQFF. In nucleotides, the CDR3 is TGCGCCAGCAGCCAAGATGTCGGCAGCGGGGGTAAGCAGTTCTTC.

The chain combines TRBV2 with TRBJ2-7; the match to TRBD2 covers 8 bases. The V gene's germline CDR1 is SNHLY and CDR2 FYNNEI. The CDR3 length is 13 residues. V was clipped by 4 bases and J by 2 bases; unmatched bases: 1. The CDR3 DNA follows: TGTGCCAGCAGTGCGGGGGGGGCCTACGAGCAGTACTTC. This encodes CASSAGGAYEQYF.

The J gene is TRBJ2-1, the V gene TRBV10-1, with 10 bases matching TRBD2. The CDR3 contains 17 residues. Germline loops: CDR1 WNHNN, CDR2 SYGVQD (reference sequence). With 4 bases clipped from V and 3 bases from J, the junction kept 9 bases outside the gene matches. As DNA, the CDR3 is TGCGCCAGCAGTGCAGTGCCGGTAGCGGGAGGCTACAATGAGCAGTTCTTC. Amino acids: CASSAVPVAGGYNEQFF.

The gene calls are TRBV19 and TRBJ2-7; a weak D match, TRBD2 (5 bases). CDR1 is LNHDA and CDR2 is SQIVND in the germline V gene (reference sequence). V was trimmed by 1 base and J by 0 bases, leaving 10 bases between them. The CDR3 has 15 residues. The CDR3 DNA reads TGTGCCAGTAGTATAGTCCCAGCGGCCTCCTACGAGCAGTACTTC. Its protein is CASSIVPAASYEQYF.

V gene TRBV19 combines with J gene TRBJ2-2, with TRBD1 as a possible D gene (6 bases). The CDR3 contains 16 residues. Trimming shortened V by 4 bases and J by 0 bases, and 12 bases separated the two germline ends. Germline-derived CDR1 and CDR2 are LNHDA and SQIVND (reference sequence). Here the CDR3 DNA reads TGTGCCAGTAGTAAACTCGGGACACCGAACACCGGGGAGCTGTTTTTT. It encodes CASSKLGTPNTGELFF.

V and J are TRBV30 and TRBJ2-2; TRBD2 aligns across 7 bases. V shed 1 base and J 2 bases; nucleotides not matched to a gene: 4. This CDR3 is 15 amino acids long. Per the germline V gene, CDR1 is GTSNPN and CDR2 is SVGIG (reference sequence). The CDR3 region is CAWSGPGLNTGELFF. CDR3 sequence (DNA): TGTGCCTGGAGTGGACCGGGACTAAACACCGGGGAGCTGTTTTTT.

This rearrangement joins TRBV6-6 to TRBJ2-1, with D possibly matching TRBD1 (5 bases). This CDR3 spans 14 amino acids. Germline V gene lookup returns CDR1 MNHNY and CDR2 SVGAGI (reference sequence). V was cut by 5 bases and J by 1 base, with 9 bases left in between. DNA for the CDR3: TGTGCCAGCAGTCGACAGTTTTCCTACAATGAGCAGTTCTTC. The encoded protein is CASSRQFSYNEQFF.

In nucleotides, the CDR3 is TGTGCCAGCAGCTTAGCCGGGACAGGGAACTCCTACGAGCAGTACTTC. Protein product: CASSLAGTGNSYEQYF. The rearrangement joins TRBV7-6 to TRBJ2-7, with 9 positions matching TRBD1. Germline values: CDR1 SGHVS, CDR2 FNYEAQ. With 0 bases clipped from V and 0 bases from J, the junction kept 3 bases outside the gene matches. CDR3 length equals 16 residues.

This chain connects TRBV9 to TRBJ1-2; 11 bases map to TRBD1. V was clipped by 4 bases and J by 8 bases; unmatched bases: 4. The CDR3 runs to 13 residues. Germline V gene data show CDR1 as SGDLS and CDR2 as YYNGEE. CDR3 sequence: CASSSGQGVGYTF. DNA for the CDR3: TGTGCCAGCAGCTCGGGACAGGGGGTCGGCTACACCTTC.

The chain links TRBV11-3 to TRBJ2-5, with D possibly matching TRBD1 (6 bases). With 4 bases removed from V and 2 bases from J, the gap between germline ends came to 8 bases. CDR3 size: 13 residues. Germline CDR1 is SGHNT and CDR2 is YENEEA. The CDR3 region is CASSSTGQETQYF. As DNA, the CDR3 is TGTGCCAGCAGCTCGACAGGACAAGAGACCCAGTACTTC.

CDR3 sequence (DNA): TGTGCCAGCAGCCCCGTCGTGCGGGGTGAAGAGACCCAGTACTTC. Its protein is CASSPVVRGEETQYF. V and J are TRBV7-8 and TRBJ2-5, with D perhaps TRBD2 (6 bases). The germline V gene has CDR1 SGHVS and CDR2 FQNEAQ. This CDR3 is built from 15 residues. Between the trimmed V and J ends, which lost 5 bases and 3 bases, there was a span of 16 bases.

V usage is TRBV14 and J usage is TRBJ2-4; 8 nucleotides agree with TRBD1. J lost 6 bases, V lost 5 bases, and 18 bases had no gene match. In germline, CDR1 is SGHDN, CDR2 FVKESK. This CDR3 is 18 amino acids long. In DNA form, the CDR3 reads TGTGCCAGCAGCAATGCCGTCGGACAGGGACCGAACGGAAACATTCAGTACTTC. Encoded protein: CASSNAVGQGPNGNIQYF.

The V call is TRBV11-3, the J call TRBJ2-7; 7 nucleotides agree with TRBD2. The CDR3 totals 14 residues. Trimming cost V 6 bases and J 3 bases; bases outside gene matches: 8. Germline V gene lookup returns CDR1 SGHNT and CDR2 YENEEA. The CDR3 region has the DNA TGTGCCAGCAGGTCGCTTGGCGGGAGCTACGAGCAGTACTTC. Its translation is CASRSLGGSYEQYF.

This chain joins TRBV30 and TRBJ1-4, with unresolved D. The length of the CDR3 is 12 residues. Germline CDR1 GTSNPN, CDR2 SVGIG (reference sequence). Trimming shortened V by 3 bases and J by 13 bases, and 15 bases separated the two germline ends. This chain's CDR3 is CAWSGGKYGLFF. CDR3 coding DNA: TGTGCCTGGAGCGGCGGAAAGTACGGACTGTTTTTT. The full variable domain, rest sourced from reference TRBV30 and TRBJ1-4, is SQTIHQWPATLVQPVGSPLSLECTVEGTSNPNLYWYRQAAGRGLQLLFYSVGIGQISSEVPQNLSASRPQDRQFILSSKKLLLSDSGFYLCAWSGGKYGLFFGSGTQLSVL.

The chain is built from TRBV14 and TRBJ2-1; possible D gene TRBD1, 6 bases. V lost 0 bases and J lost 2, with 11 bases in between. Germline V CDR1 and CDR2: SGHDN, FVKESK. The CDR3 loop spans 16 amino acids. The CDR3 bases are TGTGCCAGCAGCCAAGATACAGGGAGACCCTACAATGAGCAGTTCTTC. Amino acid sequence: CASSQDTGRPYNEQFF.

The chain combines TRBV7-8 with TRBJ2-2, with D possibly being TRBD1 (6 bases). Germline CDR1 and CDR2: SGHVS and FQNEAQ. V lost 5 bases and J 4 bases, leaving 17 bases between the germline ends. CDR3 length: 16 amino acids. This chain's CDR3 is CASSPREQGGTGELFF. The CDR3, as DNA: TGTGCCAGCAGCCCGAGGGAACAGGGCGGCACCGGGGAGCTGTTTTTT.

The chain joins TRBV4-3 to TRBJ2-3, with a tentative D call TRBD1 (6 bases). CDR1 is LGHNA and CDR2 is YSLEER in the germline V gene. V was cut by 0 bases and J by 1 base, with 11 bases left in between. This CDR3 contains 16 residues. CDR3 nucleotides: TGCGCCAGCAGCCAAGATGGGAGACAGGGCACAGATACGCAGTATTTT. Translating gives CASSQDGRQGTDTQYF.

This clone was detected a few times. V is TRBV19 and J is TRBJ2-5; D remains ambiguous. V lost 1 base and J 2 bases, leaving 2 bases between the germline ends. This CDR3 region has 12 residues. Germline values: CDR1 LNHDA, CDR2 SQIVND (reference sequence). In nucleotides, the CDR3 is TGTGCCAGTAGTATAGCACAAGAGACCCAGTACTTC. This gives the protein CASSIAQETQYF.

This chain joins TRBV12-2 and TRBJ1-5; TRBD1 was called by the table and not checked on the DNA. TRBV12-2 counts as a pseudogene. The length of the CDR3 is 14 residues. The CDR3 bases are TGTGCAAGTCGCTTAGGTCACAGGGGCCAGCCCCAGCATTTT. Encoded protein: CASRLGHRGQPQHF.

A remark on this clone: In the same sample, other DNA sequences code for this CDR3. The rearrangement uses TRBV6-5 and TRBJ1-5, with D tentatively TRBD1 (5 bases). The CDR3 length is 14 residues. Trimming removed 2 bases at V and 7 bases at J, with 12 bases between. Germline CDR1 and CDR2: MNHEY and SVGAGI. The CDR3 DNA is TGTGCCAGCAGTTACGGGCAGGGTGGGCAGCCCCAGCATTTT. Translation: CASSYGQGGQPQHF.